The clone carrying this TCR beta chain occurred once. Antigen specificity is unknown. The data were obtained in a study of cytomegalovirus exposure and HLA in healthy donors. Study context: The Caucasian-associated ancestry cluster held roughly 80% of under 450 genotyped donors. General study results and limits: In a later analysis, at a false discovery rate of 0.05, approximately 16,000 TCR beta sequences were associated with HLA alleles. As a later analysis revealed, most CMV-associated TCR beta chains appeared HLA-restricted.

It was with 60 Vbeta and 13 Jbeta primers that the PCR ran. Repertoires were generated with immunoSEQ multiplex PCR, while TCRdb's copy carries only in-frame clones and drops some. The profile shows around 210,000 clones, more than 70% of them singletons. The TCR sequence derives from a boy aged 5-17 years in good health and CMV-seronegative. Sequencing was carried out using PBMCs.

CDR3 nucleotide sequence: TGCGCCAGCAACGCCCAGGGCCAGTCCTACAATGAGCAGTTCTTC. It specifies CASNAQGQSYNEQFF. The chain combines TRBV5-1 with TRBJ2-1; TRBD1 might be the D (5 bases). The germline V gene encodes CDR1 SGHRS and CDR2 YFSETQ. The CDR3 sequence is 15 residues long. V lost 6 bases and J 1 base, leaving 14 bases between the germline ends. Looking up the rest from reference TRBV5-1 and TRBJ2-1 gives the full variable domain: KAGVTQTPRYLIKTRGQQVTLSCSPISGHRSVSWYQQTPGQGLQFLFEYFSETQRNKGNFPGRFSGRQFSNSRSEMNVSTLELGDSALYLCASNAQGQSYNEQFFGPGTRLTVL.